This T cell receptor beta chain emerged from a study of blood T cell repertoires in COVID-19. Whole-study context: Samples came from the United States, Italy and Spain, spanning acute and convalescent COVID-19.

The CDR3 has 13 residues. With V trimmed by 6 bases and J by 2 bases, 3 bases remained unmatched. Germline V CDR1 and CDR2: SNHLY, FYNNEI. Clones were read by immunoSEQ multiplex PCR, and TCRdb kept only the in-frame ones, dropping some. The sample lists under 450,000 clones, around 87% occurring once. V usage is TRBV2 and J usage is TRBJ2-7; 8 positions match TRBD1. The source of this sequence is a man aged 30 to 39 who had recovered from COVID-19. What was sequenced was PBMCs or T cells enriched from blood (not recorded which). Here the CDR3 DNA reads TGTGCCAGCAGCCTGGACAGGGCCTACGAGCAGTACTTC. It encodes CASSLDRAYEQYF.